This is a list of T cell receptor beta chains from one sample in a study of blood T cell repertoires in COVID-19. Generated by immunoSEQ multiplex PCR, the TCRdb table keeps only in-frame clones and is missing some. The table lists roughly 78,000 clones, roughly 91% of them singletons. Sequenced: peripheral blood. These receptors came from a man in his 60s with acute or convalescent COVID-19. The CDR3 runs from the conserved cysteine through the conserved F or W. The order of the fields is J gene, V gene, CDR3 protein.

TRBJ1-1 | TRBV19 | CASSPQGRMNTEAFF
TRBJ2-5 | TRBV27 | CASSSRGGRQETQYF
TRBJ2-2 | TRBV27 | CASRSGQGAITGELFF
TRBJ2-2 | TRBV11-3 | CASSLGQGRTGELFF
TRBJ1-2 | TRBV7-9 | CASTLDRGIGYTF
TRBJ2-7 | TRBV5-1 | CASSETGSFYEQYF
TRBJ1-1 | TRBV6-5 | CASSYGTGANTEAFF
TRBJ2-7 | TRBV19 | CASSITGSSYEQYF
TRBJ2-5 | TRBV5-8 | CASSLRQVEETQYF
TRBJ2-7 | TRBV6-1 | CASSARPLGQGLYEQYF
TRBJ2-1 | TRBV5-1 | CASSPATGSQEQFF
TRBJ1-5 | TRBV19 | CASSIQQGRQPQHF
TRBJ1-5 | TRBV7-2 | CASSFAGGNQPQHF
TRBJ1-2 | TRBV5-4 | CASSLKEGQGYTF
TRBJ1-5 | TRBV19 | CASSSRDRGSFSNQPQHF
TRBJ1-2 | TRBV6-5 | CAMQQGVGYTF
TRBJ1-2 | TRBV19 | CASIIPGQAYGYTF
TRBJ1-1 | TRBV5-6 | CASSFSSTAIAFF
TRBJ2-7 | TRBV3-1/TRBV3-2 | CASSQGADRTGEQYF
TRBJ1-1 | TRBV10-1 | CASIDRVTEAFF
TRBJ1-6 | TRBV30 | CAWGDQGRSPLHF
TRBJ2-6 | TRBV5-8 | CASRIRAGANVLTF
TRBJ1-4 | TRBV6-5 | CASSSRQGVGKLFF
TRBJ1-2 | TRBV2 | CASRPPGGSNYGYTF
TRBJ1-1 | TRBV3-1/TRBV3-2 | CASSQATGGWTEAFF
TRBJ1-3 | TRBV11-2 | CASSFPGQALWEIGNTIYF
TRBJ1-2 | TRBV19 | CASRGAGEGYTF
TRBJ2-2 | TRBV6-5 | CASSYLRVFTGELFF
TRBJ2-1 | TRBV7-9 | CASSSTSNEQFF
TRBJ1-2 | TRBV6-5 | CATLTGYGYTF
TRBJ2-3 | TRBV27 | CASSLASPSGSTTDTQYF
TRBJ2-1 | TRBV10-1 | CASSESGPVDEQFF
TRBJ2-1 | TRBV7-3 | CASSVAGNYNEQFF
TRBJ2-3 | TRBV5-4 | CASSSGLGTDTQYF
TRBJ2-7 | TRBV19 | CASSITGTTYEQYF
TRBJ2-1 | TRBV7-2 | CASSPEGGRFYNEQFF
TRBJ1-1 | TRBV18 | CASSPEGRSTEAFF
TRBJ2-2 | TRBV5-1 | CASMQESNTGELFF
TRBJ1-1 | TRBV2 | CASSEERGLRSSEAFF
TRBJ2-3 | TRBV19 | CASSTREQTATDTQYF
TRBJ2-1 | TRBV7-8 | CASSYQTENEQFF
TRBJ1-6 | TRBV6-5 | CASSSLRGSPLHF
TRBJ2-3 | TRBV6-5 | CASSLGHTQYF
TRBJ2-5 | TRBV5-6 | CASRPTGGGETQYF
TRBJ1-4 | TRBV5-6 | CASSWGQGPNEKLFF
TRBJ2-2 | TRBV15 | CATSGRQGNTGELFF
TRBJ1-1 | TRBV18 | CASSSTGAKNTEAFF
TRBJ2-1 | TRBV5-4 | CASATGTSGYNEQFF
TRBJ2-7 | TRBV11-2 | CASSGTRAGEQYF
TRBJ2-3 | TRBV5-4 | CASSLAGAADTQYF
TRBJ2-5 | TRBV5-4 | CASSASGTAETQYF
TRBJ2-2 | TRBV2 | CASSERTKTGELFF
TRBJ2-5 | TRBV5-4 | CASSSNLAGGQETQYF
TRBJ1-6 | TRBV6-5 | CATARGLNSPLHF